These T cell receptor beta chains were read from a single sample in a study of T cells in localized non-small cell lung cancer. Profiled with immunoSEQ multiplex PCR; TCRdb holds only in-frame clones, not every one. This table has roughly 36,000 clones, about 91% appearing once. This specimen was PBMCs, taken before any cancer treatment. All receptors derive from a man between 35 and 75 years old with stage II lung adenocarcinoma. CDR3s include the opening cysteine and the closing phenylalanine or tryptophan. Fields, in order: J gene, CDR3 length, clone size, V gene, D gene, CDR3 protein, CDR3 DNA. D genes are given only for firm matches. For some rows the clone size is stated as once, few or many, or as a class when expanded; others skip it.

j_call: TRBJ2-5
cdr3_length: 14
clone_size: NA
v_call: TRBV7-2
d_call: NA
cdr3_aa: CASSPNLGIETQYF
cdr3_nt: TGTGCCAGCAGCCCCAACCTGGGGATAGAGACCCAGTACTTC

j_call: TRBJ1-4
cdr3_length: 14
clone_size: once
v_call: TRBV9
d_call: TRBD1
cdr3_aa: CASSATGVGEKLFF
cdr3_nt: TGTGCCAGCAGCGCCACAGGGGTGGGGGAAAAACTGTTTTTT

j_call: TRBJ2-3
cdr3_length: 13
clone_size: NA
v_call: TRBV13
d_call: TRBD2
cdr3_aa: CASHGLAEDTQYF
cdr3_nt: TGTGCCAGCCACGGACTAGCGGAAGATACGCAGTATTTT

j_call: TRBJ2-1
cdr3_length: 13
clone_size: NA
v_call: TRBV25-1
d_call: NA
cdr3_aa: CASKGGGPYEQFF
cdr3_nt: TGTGCCAGCAAGGGGGGAGGGCCCTATGAGCAGTTCTTC

j_call: TRBJ2-5
cdr3_length: 12
clone_size: NA
v_call: TRBV28
d_call: NA
cdr3_aa: CATAGYQETQYF
cdr3_nt: TGTGCTACGGCTGGATACCAAGAGACCCAGTACTTC

j_call: TRBJ1-3
cdr3_length: 18
clone_size: NA
v_call: TRBV21-1
d_call: NA
cdr3_aa: CASSKAYGRGLSRNTIYF
cdr3_nt: TGTGCCAGCAGCAAAGCGTATGGCAGGGGGCTTAGTAGAAACACCATATATTTT

j_call: TRBJ2-7
cdr3_length: 14
clone_size: NA
v_call: TRBV12-5
d_call: TRBD1
cdr3_aa: CASGLLQGAYEQYF
cdr3_nt: TGTGCTAGTGGTTTGCTCCAGGGGGCTTACGAGCAGTACTTC

j_call: TRBJ2-7
cdr3_length: 10
clone_size: once
v_call: TRBV5-3
d_call: NA
cdr3_aa: CARSFYEQYF
cdr3_nt: TGTGCCAGAAGCTTCTACGAGCAGTACTTC

j_call: TRBJ1-1
cdr3_length: 13
clone_size: NA
v_call: TRBV11-2
d_call: TRBD1
cdr3_aa: CASSLARDREAFF
cdr3_nt: TGTGCCAGCAGCTTAGCGCGGGACAGGGAAGCTTTCTTT

j_call: TRBJ1-2
cdr3_length: 12
clone_size: NA
v_call: TRBV19
d_call: NA
cdr3_aa: CASSMGGGYYTF
cdr3_nt: TGTGCCAGTAGTATGGGAGGGGGGTACTACACCTTC

j_call: TRBJ2-2
cdr3_length: 12
clone_size: NA
v_call: TRBV27
d_call: NA
cdr3_aa: CASGLTRGELFF
cdr3_nt: TGTGCCAGCGGCCTGACGAGGGGGGAGCTGTTTTTT

j_call: TRBJ1-3
cdr3_length: 19
clone_size: NA
v_call: TRBV7-2
d_call: TRBD1
cdr3_aa: CASSPARSTGGRSGNTIYF
cdr3_nt: TGTGCCAGCAGCCCCGCCCGGTCGACAGGGGGACGCTCTGGAAACACCATATATTTT

j_call: TRBJ2-5
cdr3_length: 13
clone_size: NA
v_call: TRBV27
d_call: NA
cdr3_aa: CASRRNGANPQYF
cdr3_nt: TGTGCCAGCAGAAGGAACGGGGCCAACCCTCAGTACTTC

j_call: TRBJ2-3
cdr3_length: 14
clone_size: NA
v_call: TRBV5-1
d_call: TRBD1
cdr3_aa: CASSPDRGSDTQYF
cdr3_nt: TGCGCCAGCAGCCCGGACAGGGGGTCAGATACGCAGTATTTT

j_call: TRBJ2-7
cdr3_length: 13
clone_size: NA
v_call: TRBV7-3
d_call: NA
cdr3_aa: CASSGTPGGEQYF
cdr3_nt: TGTGCCAGCAGCGGGACTCCGGGCGGCGAGCAGTACTTC

j_call: TRBJ1-5
cdr3_length: 15
clone_size: NA
v_call: TRBV28
d_call: NA
cdr3_aa: CASRPLVGLNQPQHF
cdr3_nt: TGTGCCAGCAGACCACTCGTTGGCCTAAATCAGCCCCAGCATTTT

j_call: TRBJ1-5
cdr3_length: 13
clone_size: NA
v_call: TRBV6-5
d_call: NA
cdr3_aa: CASREGSYQPQHF
cdr3_nt: TGTGCCAGCAGGGAAGGGAGCTATCAGCCCCAGCATTTT

j_call: TRBJ1-2
cdr3_length: 14
clone_size: NA
v_call: TRBV7-2
d_call: NA
cdr3_aa: CASSLAFKGPGYTF
cdr3_nt: TGTGCCAGCAGCTTAGCATTTAAGGGTCCGGGCTACACCTTC

j_call: TRBJ2-6
cdr3_length: 14
clone_size: NA
v_call: TRBV7-8
d_call: NA
cdr3_aa: CASSPLRVANVLTF
cdr3_nt: TGTGCCAGCAGCCCCCTTCGGGTGGCCAACGTCCTGACTTTC

j_call: TRBJ1-4
cdr3_length: 13
clone_size: NA
v_call: TRBV7-2
d_call: NA
cdr3_aa: CASSLVYGEKLFF
cdr3_nt: TGTGCCAGCAGCTTAGTTTATGGGGAAAAACTGTTTTTT

j_call: TRBJ2-2
cdr3_length: 13
clone_size: NA
v_call: TRBV25-1
d_call: NA
cdr3_aa: CASSESGSGELFF
cdr3_nt: TGTGCCAGCAGTGAATCCGGGTCCGGGGAGCTGTTTTTT

j_call: TRBJ1-2
cdr3_length: 15
clone_size: NA
v_call: TRBV7-8
d_call: NA
cdr3_aa: CASSLRGAENYGYTF
cdr3_nt: TGTGCCAGCAGCTTAAGGGGGGCGGAGAACTATGGCTACACCTTC

j_call: TRBJ2-2
cdr3_length: 15
clone_size: NA
v_call: TRBV27
d_call: TRBD2
cdr3_aa: CASSRGTSFTGELFF
cdr3_nt: TGTGCCAGCAGTCGCGGGACTAGCTTCACCGGGGAGCTGTTTTTT

j_call: TRBJ2-1
cdr3_length: 17
clone_size: NA
v_call: TRBV27
d_call: TRBD1
cdr3_aa: CASSTTGGLFTGNEQFF
cdr3_nt: TGTGCCAGCAGTACTACAGGGGGCCTCTTCACGGGGAATGAGCAGTTCTTC

j_call: TRBJ1-2
cdr3_length: 12
clone_size: NA
v_call: TRBV28
d_call: NA
cdr3_aa: CASSFNSYGYTF
cdr3_nt: TGTGCCAGCAGTTTTAACAGCTATGGCTACACCTTC

j_call: TRBJ1-5
cdr3_length: 16
clone_size: NA
v_call: TRBV28
d_call: NA
cdr3_aa: CASSLGGVGSNQPQHF
cdr3_nt: TGTGCCAGCAGTTTAGGTGGGGTAGGGAGCAATCAGCCCCAGCATTTT

j_call: TRBJ2-7
cdr3_length: 12
clone_size: NA
v_call: TRBV6-6
d_call: NA
cdr3_aa: CASSYSNLEQYF
cdr3_nt: TGTGCCAGCAGTTACTCGAATCTCGAGCAGTACTTC

j_call: TRBJ2-4
cdr3_length: 16
clone_size: NA
v_call: TRBV7-2
d_call: TRBD2
cdr3_aa: CASSAGSGVAKNIQYF
cdr3_nt: TGTGCCAGCAGCGCCGGAAGCGGGGTAGCCAAAAACATTCAGTACTTC

j_call: TRBJ2-1
cdr3_length: 14
clone_size: NA
v_call: TRBV29-1
d_call: NA
cdr3_aa: CSVGVRSSYNEQFF
cdr3_nt: TGCAGCGTTGGAGTGCGGAGCTCCTACAATGAGCAGTTCTTC

j_call: TRBJ2-7
cdr3_length: 13
clone_size: NA
v_call: TRBV11-2
d_call: TRBD1
cdr3_aa: CASRRGPLNEQYF
cdr3_nt: TGTGCCAGCAGGAGGGGGCCGTTGAACGAGCAGTACTTC

j_call: TRBJ1-3
cdr3_length: 16
clone_size: NA
v_call: TRBV14
d_call: NA
cdr3_aa: CASSQEVFPTGNTIYF
cdr3_nt: TGTGCCAGCAGCCAAGAAGTGTTCCCAACTGGAAACACCATATATTTT